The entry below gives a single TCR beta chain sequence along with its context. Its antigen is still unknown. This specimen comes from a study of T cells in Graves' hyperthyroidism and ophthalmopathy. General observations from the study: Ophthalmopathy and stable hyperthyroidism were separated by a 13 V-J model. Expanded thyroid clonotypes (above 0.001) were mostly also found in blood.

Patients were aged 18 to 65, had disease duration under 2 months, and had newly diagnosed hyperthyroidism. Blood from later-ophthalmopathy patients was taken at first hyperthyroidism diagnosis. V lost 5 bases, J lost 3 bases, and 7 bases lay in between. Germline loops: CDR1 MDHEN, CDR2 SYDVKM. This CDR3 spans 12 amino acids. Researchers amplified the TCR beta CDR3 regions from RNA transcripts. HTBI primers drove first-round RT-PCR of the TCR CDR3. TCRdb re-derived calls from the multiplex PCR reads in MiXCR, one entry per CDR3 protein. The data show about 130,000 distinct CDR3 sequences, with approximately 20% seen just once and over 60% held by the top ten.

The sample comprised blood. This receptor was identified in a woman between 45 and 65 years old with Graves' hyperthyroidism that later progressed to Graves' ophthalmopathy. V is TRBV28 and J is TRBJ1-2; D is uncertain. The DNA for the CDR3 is TGTGCCAGCAGTCGTACAGACTATGGCTACACCTTC. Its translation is CASSRTDYGYTF.